The present entry profiles one T cell receptor (beta chain) with its context. This clonotype was picked up a small number of times. The antigen this receptor binds is unknown. One junction end disagrees with the germline gene, perhaps due to a read error. The study used an expanded emulsion RT-PCR method with primers for all TCR V genes to analyze paired alpha-beta TCRs of CD8+ T cells. Before emulsion RT-PCR, CD8+ T cells were isolated using a CD8 positive selection kit and then incubated overnight in roughly 9.3 IU/mL IL-2. The method behind the library was emulsion pairing. Unpaired genes were suppressed in a second nested PCR with blocking oligos, after which Illumina adaptors and barcodes were added in a third nested PCR. Each master mix for emulsion RT-PCR held about 5,000-270,000 T cells along with C-region, Stepout and V-region primers. The emulsions were generated using the Micellula Emulsion and Purification Kit, and the RT-PCR was run with Qiagen OneStep RT-PCR reagents. Pooled libraries were sequenced with paired-end 2 x 250 reads on an Illumina MiSeq. In the authors' own workflow: Read pairs were joined in Galaxy and clipped at the engineered overlap into separate alpha and beta files, and reads that were not clipped were discarded. Alpha-beta pairs were assigned with CompleteTCR, a MiTCR-based pipeline that links chains sharing read cluster identifiers using an R script. TCR sequences that were observed only once, representing about 1-3%, were removed as potential sequencing errors. TCRdb reprocessing: public reads trimmed at Q25 with fastp, clones called with MiXCR, in-frame beta chains kept. All rows with the same CDR3 protein become a single entry with the most common DNA and genes. None of the V and J calls come from the authors' own analysis; TCRdb made them. The sample has hundreds of distinct CDR3 sequences on record, roughly 30% of them singletons. Clones ranked in the top ten supply less than 25% of the sample.

This entry comes from a study of T cell repertoires in breast cancer (TCRdb year 2016). Concerning the study at large: Tumors, lymph nodes and peripheral blood lymphocytes from breast cancer patients were profiled in the study, along with peripheral blood from healthy control donors. The controls were nine healthy donors whose age range was similar to that of the patients. Tumors and tumor-involved lymph nodes were minced and digested with Liberase and DNase, then filtered through 70-um and 40-um filters. Blood samples were separated by Ficoll, whereas tumor-free lymph nodes were processed without any enzymatic digestion. The majority of the roughly 21 patient tumors analyzed for shared TCRs were ER+/PR+. On average, sequencing produced roughly 540,000 sequences per sample, which came to about 9.4 reads per input cell. Because breast cancer has a low mutational burden and common mutations are rare, the study reasoned that TCRs shared between breast cancer patients would target shared antigens.

Broader findings and caveats from the paper: TRBV7 predominated among the shared TCRs, which could possibly reflect tumor recognition or a mispriming bias from eight TRBV7 primers. Shared TCRs were encoded by various nucleotide sequences, which suggests selection and expansion based on antigen. Emulsion RT-PCR was considered qualitative rather than quantitative, because transcript abundance and primer differences skewed the recovery of clones. Sentinel lymph nodes involved by tumor shared about fourfold more TCRs with matched tumor repertoires than tumor-free nodes did (approximately 7.2% versus 1.8%). Over 15 TCR pairs were shared across seven or more patient tumors and were rarely found in control blood, which suggested possible tumor specificity. Discarding singleton TCRs and sampling only part of each tumor may have missed genuine antitumor clones.

The CDR3 runs 15 amino acids, cysteine and phenylalanine included. Of all the DNA, just the CDR3 is kept, 45 bases in frame from base 1. In the germline V gene, CDR1 corresponds to MDHEN and CDR2 to SYDVKM. The clonotype originates from a pool of human donors with breast cancer or a healthy control (not recorded which). The specimen sequenced was CD8+ T cells. In this chain, TRBV28 is recombined with TRBJ1-5, with 9 central nucleotides matching TRBD1. The DNA sequence is as follows: TGTGCCAGTAGTTCGGGACAGGGAAGCAATCAGCCCCAGCATTTT. Translated, it reads CASSSGQGSNQPQHF.